The entry below gives a single T cell receptor (beta chain) sequence along with its context. The antigen remains undetermined. These data come from a study of cytomegalovirus exposure and HLA in healthy donors. Study context: Inside one of the first data releases sat around 77 million unique TCRs taken from HLA-typed donors. Findings and limits, study-wide: Later analysis indicated greater clonal expansion among HLA-associated TCR beta chains than among equally common other chains. Being productive about 90% or about 30% of the time was typical of most TCR beta V segments in an earlier analysis.

CDR1 is SEHNR and CDR2 is FQNEAQ in the germline V gene (reference sequence). This CDR3 has 14 amino acids. The germline V and J ends were trimmed by 5 bases and 7 bases, with 18 bases remaining between them. The PCR used 60 Vbeta and 13 Jbeta primers. Generated by immunoSEQ multiplex PCR, the TCRdb table keeps only in-frame clones and is missing some. The data contain about 150,000 clones, under 75% of them singletons. Healthy bone marrow donors formed the donor group. The rearrangement links TRBV7-9 to TRBJ2-7; D might be TRBD1 (6 bases). The TCR originated in a woman aged 55-69 years in good health and CMV-seropositive. Sequencing used PBMCs. The CDR3 DNA follows: TGTGCCAGCAGCCCGGAGACAGGAATAAGAGAGCAGTACTTC. As protein: CASSPETGIREQYF.